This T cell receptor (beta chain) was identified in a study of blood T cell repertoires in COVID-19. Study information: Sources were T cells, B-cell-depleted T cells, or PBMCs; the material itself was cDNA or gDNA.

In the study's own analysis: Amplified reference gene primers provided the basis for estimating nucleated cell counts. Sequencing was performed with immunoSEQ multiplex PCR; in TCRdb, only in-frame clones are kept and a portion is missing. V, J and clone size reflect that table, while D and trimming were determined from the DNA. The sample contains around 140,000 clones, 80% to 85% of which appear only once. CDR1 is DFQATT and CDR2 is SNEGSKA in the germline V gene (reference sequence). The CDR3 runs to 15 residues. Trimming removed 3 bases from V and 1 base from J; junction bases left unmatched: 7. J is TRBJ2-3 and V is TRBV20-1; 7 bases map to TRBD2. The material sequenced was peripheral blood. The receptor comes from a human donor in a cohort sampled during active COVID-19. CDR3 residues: CSASRGSGGTDTQYF. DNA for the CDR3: TGCAGTGCTAGTCGGGGGAGCGGGGGCACAGATACGCAGTATTTT.